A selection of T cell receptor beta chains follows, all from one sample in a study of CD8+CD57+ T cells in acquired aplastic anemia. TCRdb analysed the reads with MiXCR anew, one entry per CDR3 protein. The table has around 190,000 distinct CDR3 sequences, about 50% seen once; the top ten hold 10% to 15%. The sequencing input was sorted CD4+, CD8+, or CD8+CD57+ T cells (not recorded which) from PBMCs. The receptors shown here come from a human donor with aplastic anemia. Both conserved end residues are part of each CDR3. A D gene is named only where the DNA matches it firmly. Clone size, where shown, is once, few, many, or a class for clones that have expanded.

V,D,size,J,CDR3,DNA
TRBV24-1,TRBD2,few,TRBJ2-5,CAIPGLAVYQETQYF,TGTGCCATTCCGGGACTAGCGGTGTACCAAGAGACCCAGTACTTC
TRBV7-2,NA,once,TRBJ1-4,CASSWETQVNEKLFF,TGTGCCAGCAGCTGGGAGACACAGGTTAATGAAAAACTGTTTTTT
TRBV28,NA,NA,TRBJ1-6,CASSPSWFSYNSPLHF,TGTGCCAGCAGTCCGTCATGGTTCTCCTATAATTCACCCCTCCACTTT
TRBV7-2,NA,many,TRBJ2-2,CASSPGRRAGTGELFF,TGTGCCAGCAGCCCCGGGCGTAGGGCGGGGACCGGGGAGCTGTTTTTT
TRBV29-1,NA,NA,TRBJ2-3,CSVVGGSTDTQYF,TGCAGCGTTGTTGGCGGGAGCACAGATACGCAGTATTTT
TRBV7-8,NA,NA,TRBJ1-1,CASSLVEVGAEAFF,TGTGCCAGCAGCTTAGTTGAGGTGGGAGCTGAAGCTTTCTTT
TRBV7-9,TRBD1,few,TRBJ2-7,CASSFGTGAYEQYF,TGTGCCAGCAGCTTCGGGACAGGGGCATACGAGCAGTACTTC
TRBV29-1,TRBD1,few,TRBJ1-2,CSVDRTGYGYTF,TGCAGCGTTGACCGGACAGGGTATGGCTACACCTTC
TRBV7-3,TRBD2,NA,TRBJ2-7,CASSPRLAGGAYEQYF,TGTGCCAGCTCACCTAGACTAGCGGGGGGAGCCTACGAGCAGTACTTC
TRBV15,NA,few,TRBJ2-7,CATRSWTSYEQYF,TGTGCCACCAGATCGTGGACCTCCTACGAGCAGTACTTC
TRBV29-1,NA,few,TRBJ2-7,CSVEDAVYEQYF,TGCAGCGTTGAAGATGCGGTCTACGAGCAGTACTTC
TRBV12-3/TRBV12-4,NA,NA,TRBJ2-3,CARGVKHRTDTQYF,TGTGCTAGAGGGGTAAAGCACCGCACAGATACGCAGTATTTT
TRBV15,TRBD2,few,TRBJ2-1,CATSSRSGGYLYNEQFF,TGTGCCACCAGCTCACGAAGCGGGGGGTACCTCTACAATGAGCAGTTCTTC
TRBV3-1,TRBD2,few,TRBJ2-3,CASSPTSGGANTDTQYF,TGTGCCAGCAGCCCGACTAGCGGGGGGGCGAACACAGATACGCAGTATTTT
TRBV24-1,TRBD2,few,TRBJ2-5,CATSVSLAGGETQYF,TGTGCCACCAGTGTGTCTCTAGCGGGAGGAGAGACCCAGTACTTC
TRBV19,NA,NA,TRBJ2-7,CASSRRGSDYEQYF,TGTGCCAGTAGTCGGCGGGGATCAGACTACGAGCAGTACTTC
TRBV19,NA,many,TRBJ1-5,CASSSIPYSNQPQHF,TGTGCCAGTAGTAGTATCCCCTACAGCAATCAGCCCCAGCATTTT
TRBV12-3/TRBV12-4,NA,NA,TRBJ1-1,CASGLASTGPTEAFF,TGTGCCAGCGGTTTAGCCTCAACAGGGCCCACTGAAGCCTTCTTT
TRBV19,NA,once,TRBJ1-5,CATRRVYSNQPQHF,TGTGCCACCAGGAGGGTGTATAGCAATCAGCCCCAGCATTTT
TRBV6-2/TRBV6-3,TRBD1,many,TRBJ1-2,CASSYRTGGNYGYTF,TGTGCCAGCAGTTACCGGACAGGGGGCAACTATGGCTACACCTTC
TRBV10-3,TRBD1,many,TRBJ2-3,CAISGQGASHFTDTQYF,TGTGCCATCAGTGGACAGGGAGCCTCCCACTTCACAGATACGCAGTATTTT
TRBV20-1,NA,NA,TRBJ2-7,CSAGFQGLRAGEQYF,TGCAGTGCTGGCTTCCAGGGCTTAAGGGCGGGCGAGCAGTACTTC
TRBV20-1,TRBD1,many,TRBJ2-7,CSARRGQGGEEQYF,TGCAGTGCTAGACGGGGACAGGGAGGAGAAGAGCAGTACTTC
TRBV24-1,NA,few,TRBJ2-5,CATSDRSVQETQYF,TGTGCCACCAGTGATCGGTCAGTCCAAGAGACCCAGTACTTC
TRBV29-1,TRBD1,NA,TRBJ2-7,CSVDPGQTPSEQYF,TGCAGCGTCGACCCGGGACAGACTCCCTCCGAGCAGTACTTC
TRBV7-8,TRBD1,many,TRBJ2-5,CASSLMDRVVETQYF,TGTGCCAGCAGCTTAATGGACAGGGTTGTGGAGACCCAGTACTTC
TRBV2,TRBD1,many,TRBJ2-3,CASSLGDRGRDTQYF,TGTGCCAGCAGTTTAGGGGACAGGGGGCGGGATACGCAGTATTTT
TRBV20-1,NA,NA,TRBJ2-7,CSVISRGKLSYEQYF,TGCAGTGTCATAAGTCGGGGCAAACTCTCCTACGAGCAGTACTTC
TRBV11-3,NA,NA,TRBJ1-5,CASSLDGGNEPQHF,TGTGCCAGCAGCTTAGACGGAGGGAATGAGCCCCAGCATTTT